The 24 T cell receptor beta chains below were found in one sample sequenced in a study of T and B cells in COVID-19 patients. Multiplex PCR with BIOMED2 TRB-A/B primer pools amplified TRB rearrangements. Using its own MiXCR run on the multiplex PCR reads, TCRdb lists one record per CDR3 protein. The sample yields approximately 14,000 distinct CDR3 sequences, about 30% seen once. Each TRB amplification used about 220-500 ng of genomic DNA from blood. Sequencing was carried out using blood. The source of these receptors is a human donor who had recovered from COVID-19.

There are many counts of this clonotype. The CDR3 DNA reads as TGTGCCAGCCAGTTAGGGGCAGGGACCATGAACACTGAAGCTTTCTTT. Protein: CASQLGAGTMNTEAFF. V usage is TRBV19 and J usage is TRBJ1-1; weak D call: TRBD1 (5 bases). Trimming removed 9 bases from V and 0 bases from J, with 20 bases in between. Germline-derived CDR1 and CDR2 are LNHDA and SQIVND (reference sequence). CDR3 size: 16 residues.

The sample holds many counts of this clonotype. The gene calls are TRBV19 and TRBJ1-2; D uncertain. Germline V gene sequence: CDR1 LNHDA, CDR2 SQIVND (reference sequence). Trimming removed 7 bases from V and 8 bases from J, with 20 bases in between. This CDR3 comprises 14 residues. This CDR3 is CASTSPGSFEGYTF. The DNA for the CDR3 is TGTGCCAGTACCTCCCCGGGCTCCTTTGAGGGCTACACCTTC.

This chain connects TRBV7-9 to TRBJ2-5, with no clear D. This CDR3 comprises 11 residues. Trimming cost V 6 bases and J 5 bases, with 7 bases left between them. CDR1 and CDR2 from the germline V gene are SEHNR and FQNEAQ (reference sequence). CDR3 region: CASRVGETQYF. The CDR3 nucleotides are TGTGCCAGCAGGGTGGGGGAGACCCAGTACTTC.

By proportion, this clonotype is medium-sized. The chain links TRBV5-6 to TRBJ1-4; tentative D call: TRBD1 (6 bases). The CDR3 is 12 residues long. Germline V lookup: CDR1 SGHDT, CDR2 YYEEEE. V lost 5 bases, J lost 10 bases, and 12 bases lay in between. CDR3 sequence (DNA): TGTGCCAGCAGTCCTAAGGGGGGAAAACTGTTTTTT. It yields the protein CASSPKGGKLFF.

The chain combines TRBV19 with TRBJ1-2, with 7 bases matching TRBD1. The germline V gene encodes CDR1 LNHDA and CDR2 SQIVND (reference sequence). The CDR3 has 13 amino acids. Germline trimming cut 2 bases from V and 8 bases from J; bases unmatched to any gene: 5. CDR3 bases: TGTGCCAGTAGTATACCCACAGGGGCCGGCTACACCTTC. Translated, it gives CASSIPTGAGYTF.

This clonotype appeared many times. The gene calls are TRBV6-2 or TRBV6-3 and TRBJ2-1, with D possibly TRBD1 on 7 matching bases. Looked up from germline, CDR1 is MNHEY and CDR2 is SVGEGT. CDR3 length: 15 amino acids. V was pared by 6 bases and J by 3 bases, with 15 bases between. The DNA for the CDR3 is TGTGCCAGCAGCCCCGCGGGACAGTTCTACAATGAGCAGTTCTTC. Translation: CASSPAGQFYNEQFF.

This clonotype was picked up a small number of times. CDR3 nucleotides: TGTGCCAGCAGCTGGGACAGGGGGCCGGTCGGGGAGCTGTTTTTT. Protein product: CASSWDRGPVGELFF. This sequence joins TRBV12-3 or TRBV12-4 and TRBJ2-2; 12 bases align to TRBD1. The CDR3 loop spans 15 amino acids. V trimming: 6 bases; J trimming: 7 bases; junction bases outside the gene matches: 6.

The chain uses TRBV18 and TRBJ2-5; no clear D gene. CDR3 length: 12 residues. Per the germline V gene, CDR1 is KGHSH and CDR2 is LQKENI. Trimming removed 3 bases at V and 2 bases at J, with 4 bases between. The CDR3 DNA follows: TGTGCCAGCTCACCCAAACAAGAGACCCAGTACTTC. Translation: CASSPKQETQYF.

Only a few counts were recorded for this clonotype. This chain uses TRBV6-2 or TRBV6-3 with TRBJ1-2; D ambiguous. Germline assignment: CDR1 MNHEY and CDR2 SVGEGT. The V end lost 5 bases, the J end lost 4 bases, and 5 bases lay between the germline ends. The CDR3 has 11 residues. CDR3 in DNA: TGTGCCAGCAGTGCCCTCTATGGCTACACCTTC. It codes for CASSALYGYTF.

The rearrangement uses TRBV6-2 or TRBV6-3 and TRBJ2-1; D is undetermined. Germline V gives CDR1 MNHEY, CDR2 SVGEGT. The CDR3 totals 11 residues. Trimming removed 6 bases at V and 8 bases at J, with 8 bases between. The CDR3 DNA is TGTGCCAGCAGGGAGCGTGATGAGCAGTTCTTC. This encodes CASRERDEQFF.

The chain is built from TRBV6-5 and TRBJ1-1; D might be TRBD1 (5 bases). The germline V gene has CDR1 MNHEY and CDR2 SVGAGI. The CDR3 length is 15 residues. Trimming shortened V by 4 bases and J by 0 bases, and 12 bases separated the two germline ends. The CDR3, as DNA: TGTGCCAGCAGTTCTCCGGGACTCATGAACACTGAAGCTTTCTTT. This codes for CASSSPGLMNTEAFF.

Only one count was recorded for this clonotype. The chain carries TRBV20-1 and TRBJ2-5; a possible D gene is TRBD2 (6 bases). The V end lost 1 base, the J end lost 2 bases, and 11 bases lay between the germline ends. This CDR3 contains 14 residues. The germline V gene has CDR1 DFQATT and CDR2 SNEGSKA (reference sequence). CDR3 residues: CSARVRSGQETQYF. As DNA, the CDR3 is TGCAGTGCTAGAGTTCGAAGCGGGCAAGAGACCCAGTACTTC.

The chain links TRBV27 to TRBJ1-4; no clear D gene. The CDR3 consists of 13 residues. Between the trimmed V and J ends, which lost 5 bases and 6 bases, there was a span of 10 bases. Germline-derived CDR1 and CDR2 are MNHEY and SMNVEV (reference sequence). The DNA for the CDR3 is TGTGCCAGCAGTAGGGCTGAAGATGAAAAACTGTTTTTT. Translating it yields CASSRAEDEKLFF.

The chain is built from TRBV5-6 and TRBJ1-1; the D gene is possibly TRBD1 (6 bases). The CDR3 is 13 amino acids. V was pared by 1 base and J by 11 bases, with 15 bases between. Germline V gene lookup returns CDR1 SGHDT and CDR2 YYEEEE. The CDR3: CASSLKGGLSAFF. DNA for the CDR3: TGTGCCAGCAGCTTGAAGGGGGGACTGAGTGCTTTCTTT.

By sample share, this clonotype is medium-sized. In DNA, the CDR3 is TGTGCCAGCAGTTTCGGACAGGGACCCACCTACGAGCAGTACTTC. It specifies CASSFGQGPTYEQYF. The chain recombines TRBV27 with TRBJ2-7; 8 nucleotides agree with TRBD1. The V segment lost 3 bases and the J segment 2 bases; nucleotides outside the gene matches: 6. CDR1 and CDR2 from the germline V gene are MNHEY and SMNVEV (reference sequence). The CDR3 sequence is 15 residues long.

This clonotype has more than one count but fewer than ten. The V call is TRBV7-2, the J call TRBJ1-6; D gene uncertain. Germline CDR1 reads SGHTA; CDR2 reads FQGNSA. V was pared by 5 bases and J by 9 bases, with 17 bases between. This CDR3 is 15 amino acids long. CDR3 bases: TGTGCCAGCAGCGCACGTCAGGATCTGGGTTCACCCCTCCACTTT. Amino acids: CASSARQDLGSPLHF.

This clonotype was counted many times. The chain combines TRBV27 with TRBJ2-6; D unclear. V gave up 5 bases and J gave up 0 bases, with 11 bases separating them. The germline V gene encodes CDR1 MNHEY and CDR2 SMNVEV (reference sequence). The CDR3 runs 16 residues. The CDR3 DNA sequence: TGTGCCAGCAGTCCGGTTCTCCTCTCTGGGGCCAACGTCCTGACTTTC. It codes for CASSPVLLSGANVLTF.

By share, this clonotype ranks as medium-sized (0.01 to 0.1%). This chain links TRBV29-1 with TRBJ2-7, with TRBD1 matching 7 bases. Germline V gene data show CDR1 as SQVTM and CDR2 as ANQGSEA. V lost 5 bases to trimming and J lost 3 bases; unmatched junction nucleotides: 4. The CDR3 sequence is 12 residues long. CDR3 sequence (DNA): TGCAGCGTTAGGGACAGATTCTACGAGCAGTACTTC. Its protein is CSVRDRFYEQYF.

In its sample, this clonotype ranks as medium-sized. This chain joins TRBV19 and TRBJ1-2, with D unclear. The CDR3 loop spans 13 amino acids. V lost 6 bases and J lost 0, with 8 bases in between. Germline loops: CDR1 LNHDA, CDR2 SQIVND (reference sequence). CDR3 sequence reads: CASSATTNYGYTF. In DNA, the CDR3 is TGTGCCAGTAGCGCAACAACTAACTATGGCTACACCTTC.

This clonotype has only a few counts. At one of its ends the junction is not consistent with the germline gene, which may arise from a read error. This chain uses TRBV6-1 with TRBJ1-5; TRBD1 is a possible D gene (5 bases). Germline lookup yields CDR1 MNHNS and CDR2 SASEGT. The CDR3 consists of 14 residues. The CDR3 DNA follows: TGTGCCAGCAGTGAAGCTGGGGGAGGACTAGCTTTAGGTTTT. This encodes CASSEAGGGLALGF.

The CDR3 coding sequence is TGTGCCAGCAGTAAAGGACTTTACAATGAGCAGTTCTTC. Translated, it gives CASSKGLYNEQFF. This chain uses TRBV6-2 or TRBV6-3 with TRBJ2-1, with D possibly TRBD2 on 5 matching bases. From germline, CDR1 is MNHEY and CDR2 SVGEGT. The V gene lost 5 bases and the J gene lost 4 bases, with 9 bases spanning the gap. The CDR3 covers 13 residues.

The V and J genes are TRBV6-1 and TRBJ2-7; D unresolved. V was shortened by 6 bases and J by 0 bases, with 18 bases between the two germline ends. Germline CDR1 is MNHNS and CDR2 is SASEGT. This CDR3 has 16 residues. The chain's CDR3 is CASSTNPRTFSYEQYF. The DNA of the CDR3 is TGTGCCAGCAGCACCAACCCCAGGACGTTCTCCTACGAGCAGTACTTC.

This sequence joins TRBV5-1 and TRBJ2-5; a possible D gene is TRBD2 (5 bases). This CDR3 contains 14 residues. The V and J ends lost 5 bases and 5 bases respectively, with 16 bases between them. Germline loops: CDR1 SGHRS, CDR2 YFSETQ. This chain's CDR3 is CASRSGTGLETQYF. CDR3 nucleotide sequence: TGCGCCAGCAGAAGTGGCACGGGATTGGAGACCCAGTACTTC.

This clonotype appeared a single time. This chain uses TRBV19 with TRBJ1-1, with D hard to call. The CDR3 runs 14 residues. The V end was cut by 3 bases, the J end by 0 bases, with 8 bases between. Per germline, CDR1 LNHDA and CDR2 SQIVND (reference sequence). The CDR3 coding sequence is TGTGCCAGTAGTATTCAGGTAATGAACACTGAAGCTTTCTTT. Protein sequence: CASSIQVMNTEAFF.